This record concerns one T cell receptor (beta chain) sequence. These data are taken from a study of PD-1 blockade in mismatch repair-deficient tumors. Mismatch repair deficiency was confirmed in all patients, by PCR or immunohistochemistry. The CDR3 runs 15 residues. Germline V CDR1 and CDR2: SGHVS, FNYEAQ. V trimming: 1 base; J trimming: 6 bases; junction bases outside the gene matches: 5. Assay used: immunoSEQ multiplex PCR; TCRdb lists only in-frame clones, some missing. This sample has 40,000 to 65,000 clones, with 81% found just once. The TCR comes from an adult with mismatch repair-deficient cancer. Source: peripheral blood, taken around 19 weeks after starting pembrolizumab. This rearrangement joins TRBV7-6 to TRBJ1-4; 7 bases are shared with TRBD1. In DNA form, the CDR3 reads TGTGCCAGCAGCTTAGACAGGGGCCCTCATGAAAAACTGTTTTTT. Amino acids: CASSLDRGPHEKLFF.